These 30 T cell receptor beta chains came from one sample sequenced in a study of T cells in Graves' hyperthyroidism and ophthalmopathy. TCR beta CDR3 region amplification was performed from RNA transcripts. The study used the HTBI primer set for a first-round RT-PCR of the TCR CDR3. TCRdb used MiXCR to reprocess the multiplex PCR reads, holding one entry per CDR3 protein. The table lists some 300,000 distinct CDR3 sequences, roughly 19% of them singletons. The material sequenced was blood. These receptor sequences come from a man aged 50 or older with Graves' ophthalmopathy.

Points on this clonotype: A much bigger clone sits one base away, suggesting this may be a read error. The V and J genes are TRBV10-3 and TRBJ1-5; TRBD1 aligns across 8 bases. Germline lookup yields CDR1 ENHRY and CDR2 SYGVKD. This CDR3 contains 11 residues. V shed 8 bases, J shed 13 bases, and the junction held 7 bases outside the gene matches. The CDR3 reads CAIHRGDTQHF. CDR3 coding DNA: TGTGCCATCCACAGGGGGGATACGCAGCATTTT.

This clonotype came up a few times. The chain uses TRBV6-1 and TRBJ2-3; D is perhaps TRBD2 (6 bases). The CDR3 runs to 14 residues. Germline V gene lookup returns CDR1 MNHNS and CDR2 SASEGT. V was clipped by 7 bases and J by 0 bases, with 11 bases between them. CDR3 sequence (DNA): TGTGCCAGCACCAGGGACTTGAGCACAGATACGCAGTATTTT. This gives the protein CASTRDLSTDTQYF.

The V call is TRBV3-1, the J call TRBJ2-1, with 8 bases matching TRBD2. The CDR3 totals 15 residues. From germline, CDR1 is LGHDT and CDR2 YNNKEL (reference sequence). The V and J ends lost 0 bases and 7 bases, in that order; junction bases with no gene match: 5. Here the CDR3 reads CASSQDFAGGNEQFF. In DNA form, the CDR3 reads TGTGCCAGCAGCCAAGATTTTGCGGGAGGTAATGAGCAGTTCTTC.

This clonotype was seen many times. The chain combines TRBV28 with TRBJ2-1, with 8 bases identical to TRBD2. CDR3 size: 15 residues. Looked up from germline, CDR1 is MDHEN and CDR2 is SYDVKM. The junction had 6 bases not matched to a gene; V was cut back by 2 bases and J by 6 bases. DNA of the CDR3: TGTGCCAGCAGTTTAAGCGGGAGTGGTTCCAATGAGCAGTTCTTC. Its translation: CASSLSGSGSNEQFF.

V is TRBV3-1 and J is TRBJ2-3; 8 bases are shared with TRBD1. This CDR3 region has 15 residues. Trimming cost V 6 bases and J 4 bases; bases outside gene matches: 9. Germline V gene data show CDR1 as LGHDT and CDR2 as YNNKEL (reference sequence). CDR3 residues: CASSRDRQMSDTQYF. CDR3 DNA sequence: TGTGCCAGCAGTCGGGACAGGCAGATGTCAGATACGCAGTATTTT.

This clonotype was found many times. The rearrangement uses TRBV28 and TRBJ1-3, with D possibly being TRBD1 (5 bases). This CDR3 comprises 17 residues. Germline V gene data show CDR1 as MDHEN and CDR2 as SYDVKM. Between the trimmed V and J ends, which lost 9 bases and 1 base, there was a span of 22 bases. CDR3 region: CASSPPSGPSSGNTIYF. The CDR3 nucleotides are TGTGCCAGTAGTCCCCCCTCGGGACCGTCATCTGGAAACACCATATATTTT.

This clonotype was seen more than once but under ten times. The CDR3 DNA sequence: TGTGCCAGCAGTGCTCACTACGAGCAGTACTTC. Translating it yields CASSAHYEQYF. V is TRBV6-1 and J is TRBJ2-7; no firm D call. Germline V gene data show CDR1 as MNHNS and CDR2 as SASEGT. V dropped 4 bases and J dropped 3 bases, with 4 bases sitting between them. The CDR3 is 11 residues long.

J is TRBJ2-4 and V is TRBV20-1, with D perhaps TRBD2 (6 bases). The V gene lost 0 bases and the J gene lost 5 bases, with 11 bases spanning the gap. Germline V CDR1 and CDR2: DFQATT, SNEGSKA (reference sequence). The CDR3 loop spans 14 amino acids. This CDR3 reads CSARETSTQNIQYF. The CDR3 DNA is TGCAGTGCTAGAGAAACTAGCACCCAAAACATTCAGTACTTC.

The sample holds a few counts of this clonotype. The rearrangement joins TRBV2 to TRBJ2-1, with 11 nucleotides matching TRBD2. The V gene end was trimmed by 9 bases and the J gene end by 0 bases; junction bases not matched to a gene: 7. CDR3 length: 16 amino acids. Germline loops: CDR1 SNHLY, CDR2 FYNNEI. The CDR3 DNA reads as TGTGCCAGAATAGCGGGAGGGCGGAGCTCCTACAATGAGCAGTTCTTC. The encoded protein is CARIAGGRSSYNEQFF.

This clonotype was observed many times. This sequence joins TRBV12-3 or TRBV12-4 and TRBJ1-5, with D perhaps TRBD1 (6 bases). V lost 3 bases to trimming and J lost 6 bases, with 9 bases between them. There are 13 residues in the CDR3. CDR3 loop: CASSFTGSQPQHF. The CDR3 bases are TGTGCCAGCAGTTTTACAGGGAGTCAGCCCCAGCATTTT.

This clonotype was recorded at least ten times. The genes are TRBV5-1 and TRBJ2-1; 8 nucleotides line up with TRBD1. This CDR3 contains 15 residues. The germline CDR1 and CDR2 sequences are SGHRS and YFSETQ. The V and J ends lost 4 bases and 7 bases, in that order; junction bases with no gene match: 10. CDR3 in amino acids: CASSLLGQGRNEQFF. The DNA of the CDR3 is TGCGCCAGCAGCCTCCTAGGACAGGGAAGGAATGAGCAGTTCTTC. Full variable domain (outside the CDR3, taken from reference TRBV5-1 and TRBJ2-1): KAGVTQTPRYLIKTRGQQVTLSCSPISGHRSVSWYQQTPGQGLQFLFEYFSETQRNKGNFPGRFSGRQFSNSRSEMNVSTLELGDSALYLCASSLLGQGRNEQFFGPGTRLTVL.

The chain uses TRBV5-1 and TRBJ2-2; D perhaps matches TRBD1 (6 bases). CDR1 is SGHRS and CDR2 is YFSETQ in the germline V gene. This CDR3 has 16 residues. Trimming took off 3 bases at V and 1 base at J, with 13 bases between the two ends. The CDR3 loop reads CASSSPTGLNTGELFF. The CDR3 nucleotides read TGCGCCAGCAGCTCCCCGACAGGTCTGAACACCGGGGAGCTGTTTTTT.

The rearrangement links TRBV7-9 to TRBJ1-4; TRBD1 might be the D (6 bases). Germline-derived CDR1 and CDR2 are SEHNR and FQNEAQ (reference sequence). V was cut by 8 bases and J by 5 bases, with 9 bases left in between. The CDR3 consists of 12 residues. This CDR3 is CASGGLNEKLFF. The CDR3 DNA reads TGTGCCAGCGGGGGCCTGAATGAAAAACTGTTTTTT.

This clonotype was found many times. The V call is TRBV2, the J call TRBJ1-5; D remains unclear. Trimming took 2 bases from V and 0 from J, leaving 8 bases between them. Germline V gene data show CDR1 as SNHLY and CDR2 as FYNNEI. This CDR3 is built from 15 residues. The CDR3 DNA follows: TGTGCCAGCAGTGAAAGGGTATTTAGCAATCAGCCCCAGCATTTT. This sequence encodes CASSERVFSNQPQHF.

There are a few counts of this clonotype. This may stem from a read error, because a much larger clone lies one nucleotide away. The rearrangement uses TRBV11-2 and TRBJ1-1; TRBD1 aligns across 7 bases. The V gene end was trimmed by 0 bases and the J gene end by 4 bases; junction bases not matched to a gene: 8. The CDR3 is 16 residues long. CDR1 is SGHAT, CDR2 FQNNGV, per germline. The CDR3 nucleotides are TGTGCCAGCAGCTTAGATGGTGGGGCAGGGGGCACTGAAGCTTTCTTT. This translates into CASSLDGGAGGTEAFF.

This clonotype was seen at least ten times. The CDR3 nucleotides are TGTGCCAGCAGCTCACTAGTCCATGGGACAGATACGCAGTATTTT. Translation: CASSSLVHGTDTQYF. The V call is TRBV12-3 or TRBV12-4, the J call TRBJ2-3; a possible D gene is TRBD2 (5 bases). V dropped 6 bases and J dropped 3 bases, with 16 bases sitting between them. The CDR3 sequence is 15 residues long.

The V gene is TRBV7-9, the J gene TRBJ2-7; 9 bases align to TRBD1. The CDR3 has 14 amino acids. Looked up from germline, CDR1 is SEHNR and CDR2 is FQNEAQ (reference sequence). Unmatched junction bases numbered 9, after V lost 6 bases and J lost 6 bases. CDR3 in amino acids: CASRSGTGRLEQYF. The CDR3 nucleotides read TGTGCCAGCAGATCCGGGACAGGGCGTCTCGAGCAGTACTTC.

This clonotype was detected only once. A clone one base away is much larger, so this may be a read error. This chain uses TRBV20-1 with TRBJ2-1; TRBD2 matches 8 bases. This CDR3 has 14 residues. Germline-derived CDR1 and CDR2 are DFQATT and SNEGSKA (reference sequence). Here the CDR3 DNA reads TGCGGTGCTAGGGGACTAGGGGGATATAATGAGCAGTTCTTC. Its translation is CGARGLGGYNEQFF.

The chain carries TRBV19 and TRBJ1-5; 8 bases are shared with TRBD1. Germline V CDR1 and CDR2: LNHDA, SQIVND (reference sequence). The CDR3 has 14 residues. The ends lost 4 bases at V and 4 bases at J; junction bases unmatched: 3. The CDR3 DNA follows: TGTGCCAGTAGTACGACAGGGGATAATCAGCCCCAGCATTTT. Translation gives CASSTTGDNQPQHF.

This clonotype was picked up many times. The gene calls are TRBV11-2 and TRBJ2-1; 9 nucleotides agree with TRBD2. The germline V gene has CDR1 SGHAT and CDR2 FQNNGV. The CDR3 length is 13 residues. The junction had 4 bases not matched to a gene; V was cut back by 0 bases and J by 13 bases. CDR3 sequence: CASSLEAGGPQFF. Written as DNA, the CDR3 is TGTGCCAGCAGCTTAGAGGCGGGAGGGCCCCAGTTCTTC.

V is TRBV20-1 and J is TRBJ1-5; D uncertain. Between the trimmed V and J ends, which lost 6 bases and 0 bases, there was a span of 6 bases. The CDR3 has 12 amino acids. CDR1 and CDR2 from the germline V gene are DFQATT and SNEGSKA (reference sequence). The CDR3 DNA follows: TGCAGTGCCTCAGCTAGCAATCAGCCCCAGCATTTT. This encodes CSASASNQPQHF.

This clonotype was counted only a few times. The chain uses TRBV20-1 and TRBJ2-7; TRBD2 matches at 8 bases. This CDR3 spans 16 amino acids. Germline V gene sequence: CDR1 DFQATT, CDR2 SNEGSKA (reference sequence). V lost 2 bases and J lost 0; bases outside the gene matches: 9. Here the CDR3 reads CSARQMGAGDSYEQYF. In nucleotides, the CDR3 is TGCAGTGCTAGACAAATGGGAGCGGGGGACTCCTACGAGCAGTACTTC.

This clonotype has only a few counts. The chain links TRBV12-3 or TRBV12-4 to TRBJ1-2, with 7 bases aligning to TRBD1. With 5 bases clipped from V and 0 bases from J, the junction kept 6 bases outside the gene matches. This CDR3 contains 15 residues. CDR3 loop: CASSPGDSSNYGYTF. The CDR3 bases are TGTGCCAGCAGTCCGGGGGACAGCTCTAACTATGGCTACACCTTC.

This clonotype has at least ten counts. The rearrangement joins TRBV11-2 to TRBJ2-1; 10 bases match TRBD2. After removal of 5 bases from V and 2 bases from J, the junction contained 6 bases not matched to a gene. Germline loops: CDR1 SGHAT, CDR2 FQNNGV. The CDR3 is made up of 16 amino acids. This CDR3 is CASSKNSGGAYNEQFF. As DNA, the CDR3 is TGTGCCAGCAGCAAAAACAGCGGGGGGGCCTACAATGAGCAGTTCTTC.

The chain joins TRBV27 to TRBJ2-7, with 9 positions matching TRBD1. Per germline, CDR1 MNHEY and CDR2 SMNVEV (reference sequence). The junction had 12 bases not matched to a gene; V was cut back by 5 bases and J by 4 bases. The CDR3 totals 16 residues. The CDR3 loop is CASSLAGTGQGYEQYF. The CDR3 DNA follows: TGTGCCAGCAGTCTCGCCGGGACAGGGCAGGGTTACGAGCAGTACTTC.

The chain joins TRBV5-6 to TRBJ2-7; 10 nucleotides line up with TRBD2. Germline CDR1 and CDR2: SGHDT and YYEEEE. This CDR3 is 16 amino acids long. V was pared by 4 bases and J by 4 bases, with 11 bases of the junction left unmatched. Written as DNA, the CDR3 is TGTGCCAGCAGCCACCGACTAGCGGGTTGGTCTTACGAGCAGTACTTC. This sequence encodes CASSHRLAGWSYEQYF.

This clonotype was recorded many times. V gene TRBV27 combines with J gene TRBJ2-3, with D uncertain. V was shortened by 7 bases and J by 3 bases, with 14 bases between the two germline ends. Per the germline V gene, CDR1 is MNHEY and CDR2 is SMNVEV (reference sequence). This CDR3 spans 14 amino acids. The DNA of the CDR3 is TGTGCCAGCACCTTGACGAAGACTACAGATACGCAGTATTTT. Its translation is CASTLTKTTDTQYF.

This clonotype occurred many times. The CDR3, as DNA: TGTGCCAGCAGCCGAGGACAGGGGGCTTCTCAGCCCCAGCATTTT. Protein: CASSRGQGASQPQHF. This sequence joins TRBV3-1 and TRBJ1-5; 11 positions agree with TRBD1. The CDR3 loop spans 15 amino acids. Germline CDR1 is LGHDT and CDR2 is YNNKEL (reference sequence). V shed 4 bases and J 6 bases; nucleotides not matched to a gene: 5.

This clonotype was recorded many times. The chain couples TRBV4-1 to TRBJ1-2; no clear D. The CDR3 is made up of 11 amino acids. The germline V gene encodes CDR1 MGHRA and CDR2 YSYEKL. The V gene lost 0 bases and the J gene lost 9 bases, with 5 bases spanning the gap. The CDR3 bases are TGCGCCAGCAGCCAAGATTACAGCTACACCTTC. Translating gives CASSQDYSYTF.

Details on this clonotype: One base away lies a much larger clone, so this may be a sequencing read error. This chain's CDR3 is CSASEDGFHEQYF. CDR3 DNA sequence: TGCAGTGCTAGTGAGGACGGGTTCCACGAGCAGTACTTC. This chain uses TRBV20-1 with TRBJ2-7; D gene unclear. The CDR3 consists of 13 residues. V lost 3 bases and J 5 bases, leaving 14 bases between the germline ends. Germline V gene lookup returns CDR1 DFQATT and CDR2 SNEGSKA (reference sequence).